Sequencing of this T cell receptor (beta chain) was carried out in a study of neurological immune-mediated disorders. There are many counts of this clonotype. From 15-18 subjects, each sequencing run yielded over 180 million TCR-beta sequences. TCRdb ran MiXCR on the 5' RACE reads and lists one entry per CDR3 protein. The profile covers about 95,000 distinct CDR3 sequences, with 3.5% to 4% appearing a single time and 6% taken by the ten largest. Source material was 2 million unsorted PBMCs, stored at -80 °C in RNAlater. V gave up 4 bases and J gave up 5 bases, with 12 bases separating them. The CDR3 has 13 residues. The germline CDR1 and CDR2 sequences are SGHRS and YFSETQ.

The source is a woman between 18 and 30 years old with multiple sclerosis. The chain joins TRBV5-1 to TRBJ1-1; maybe TRBD1 (6 bases). Sequencing was performed on PBMCs. This CDR3 is CASSPSQGTEAFF. The CDR3 nucleotides read TGCGCCAGCAGCCCATCCCAGGGGACTGAAGCTTTCTTT.